This TCR beta chain is drawn from a study of OX40 agonist ivuxolimab in advanced cancers. Overall study context: Three patients responded partially, comprising one with hepatocellular carcinoma and two with cutaneous melanoma.

V trimming: 1 base; J trimming: 4 bases; junction bases outside the gene matches: 2. CDR3 length equals 15 residues. Germline CDR1 and CDR2: SGHRS and YFSETQ. Sequenced by immunoSEQ multiplex PCR; TCRdb stores in-frame clones only, minus some. The sample carries nearly 45,000 clones, less than 85% recorded once. Study-level findings and limits: Antigens targeted by the expanded peripheral T cells were not determined. The study observed clonal expansion of CD4+ and CD8+ blood T cells by week 6 at 0.1 to 3.0 mg/kg.

As concerns this clone: Its antigen is unknown.

The receptor was derived from an adult with an advanced solid tumor such as melanoma, head and neck, liver or kidney cancer. The specimen comprised CD4+ or CD8+ T cells sorted from blood, sampled in a trial of the OX40 agonist ivuxolimab. The chain uses TRBV5-1 and TRBJ2-3, with TRBD1 identical over 11 bases. CDR3 nucleotide sequence: TGCGCCAGCAGCTTGCGGGACAGGGGGGCAGATACGCAGTATTTT. Amino acid sequence: CASSLRDRGADTQYF.